Here is one T cell receptor beta chain with its context. Produced via immunoSEQ multiplex PCR; TCRdb's table is partial and in-frame only. The sample contains about 250,000 clones, about 86% of which appear only once. The sample is drawn from a study of blood T cell repertoires in COVID-19. Specimen: peripheral blood. The receptor's source is an older person with COVID-19, enrolled during active disease.

The CDR3 spells CASRPTGLETQYF. CDR3 nucleotide sequence: TGTGCCAGCAGACCGACAGGGCTGGAGACCCAGTACTTC. The V and J genes are TRBV6-5 and TRBJ2-5; 7 nucleotides match TRBD1. Losses at the gene ends were 6 bases for V and 5 bases for J; bases not matched to a gene: 6. This CDR3 contains 13 residues. Per the germline V gene, CDR1 is MNHEY and CDR2 is SVGAGI.